This T cell receptor beta chain is from a study of neurological immune-mediated disorders (dated by TCRdb to 2018 to 2020). For the wider study: Peripheral blood TCR-beta repertoires from HTLV-I-associated myelopathy (HAM/TSP) patients, multiple sclerosis patients and healthy controls were compared by UMI-based sequencing. Alongside PBMC samples, the set of more than 80 TCR-beta libraries contained longitudinal samples, technical triplicates, and paired CD4+ and CD8+ T-cell subsets that had been sorted. The cohort was made up of approximately 71 subjects, consisting of 15 or so HAM/TSP patients, roughly 35 multiple sclerosis patients and around 20 healthy controls. Broad study findings and their caveats: The highest TCR clonal expansion was observed in HAM/TSP patients, whereas the lowest was observed in MS patients, even when compared with healthy controls. No identical CDR3 amino acid sequences were shared among expanded clones across subjects, suggesting private TCR-beta repertoires in all groups.

About this clonotype: What this receptor recognizes is not known. No base qualities exist here, and no much larger clone lies one base off it.

cDNA synthesis used template-switch 5'RACE with a primer carrying a 10-nucleotide random unique molecular identifier tagging each TCR transcript. Every sequencing run covered 15-18 subjects and yielded more than 170 million TCR-beta sequences. The RNeasy kit was used for extraction of total RNA. The KAPA Real-time Library Amplification kit was used to amplify TCR-beta VDJ regions with primers targeting the TCR constant region and the 5'RACE anchor. A first PCR added sample indexes and Illumina adaptors, and a second PCR then raised library yield. The roughly 650 bp TCR product was size-selected on a 2% E-gel SizeSelection system after Ampure bead purification. Before pooling, libraries had their quality checked on a Bioanalyzer, their concentration measured with Qubit, and their quantity determined with the Kapa Library Quantification kit. An Illumina HiSeq 2500 sequenced the libraries paired-end 2 x 150 bp. To increase sequence diversity, about 25-31% phiX was spiked into each library pool. The published analysis was carried out like this. Quality-filtered reads were processed with the UMI-based MiGEC pipeline, and over 85% of raw TCR sequences were removed by the MiGEC pipeline during error correction. VDJ genes were aligned to IMGT germline references, and each clonotype was defined by a unique CDR3 amino acid sequence together with V-J genes. Clonal expansion, Shannon diversity and CDR3 relatedness (CalcPairwiseDistances, ClusterSamples) were evaluated with VDJtools, and phylogenetic trees were built with CLCbio workbench. A clone was classed as expanded if it had 8 or more unique UMIs, a cutoff based on coefficient-of-variation modelling across technical triplicates. TCRdb's own reprocessing of the public reads used fastp at Q25 and MiXCR and kept productive beta chains. Every entry covers one CDR3 protein and lists the most common genes and DNA from its rows. None of the V and J calls come from the authors' own analysis; TCRdb made them. In all, the sample holds around 20,000 distinct CDR3 sequences, and around 28% of those were seen once. The ten largest account for more than 30% of the sample.

Libraries from unsorted PBMCs were made from 2 million PBMCs kept in RNAlater at -80 degrees C until RNA extraction. Peripheral blood was subjected to Ficoll-Hypaque density gradient centrifugation to isolate PBMCs, which were then cryopreserved in liquid nitrogen. The sequence was obtained from a man between 45 and 60 years old with HTLV-1-associated myelopathy (HAM/TSP). Sample: PBMCs.

The encoded CDR3 is CASSESRLAPDTQYF. Read as DNA, the sequence is TGCGCCAGCAGTGAGTCGAGACTCGCACCAGATACGCAGTATTTT. Rearrangement joined TRBV10-2 to TRBJ2-3, with no confident D gene call. At the junction V is shortened by 0 bases and J by 4 bases, with 11 bases in between. Measured from the cysteine to the phenylalanine, the CDR3 is 15 residues long. Left in the record is the CDR3 DNA by itself, 45 bases read in frame from the first base. CDR1 and CDR2 are read off the germline V gene as WSHSY and SAAADI.